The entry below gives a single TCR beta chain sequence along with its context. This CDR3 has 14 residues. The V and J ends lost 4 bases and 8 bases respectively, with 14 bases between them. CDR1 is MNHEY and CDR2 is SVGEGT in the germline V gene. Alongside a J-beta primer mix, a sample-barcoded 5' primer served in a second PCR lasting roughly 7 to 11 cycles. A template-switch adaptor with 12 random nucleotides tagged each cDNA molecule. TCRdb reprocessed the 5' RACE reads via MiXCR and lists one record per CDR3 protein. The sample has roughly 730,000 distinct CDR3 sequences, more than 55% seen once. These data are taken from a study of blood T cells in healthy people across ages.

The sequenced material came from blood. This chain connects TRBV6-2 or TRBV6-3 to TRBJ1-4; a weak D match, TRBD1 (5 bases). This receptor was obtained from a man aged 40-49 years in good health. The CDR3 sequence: CASSSDMAEEKLFF. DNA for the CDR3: TGTGCCAGCAGTTCGGACATGGCGGAGGAAAAACTGTTTTTT.